This TCR beta chain came from a study of cytomegalovirus exposure and HLA in healthy donors. 60 Vbeta and 13 Jbeta primers were used in PCR. In the authors' workflow: Among the unique TCR beta chains that a later analysis counted, about 85 million in all, some 10 million were shared. This table comes from immunoSEQ multiplex PCR, and its TCRdb copy is limited to in-frame clones, with some not included. The DNA was the basis for D and trimming; V, J and clone size are from that table. The top ten hold 3% to 3.5% of the sample, which has approximately 100,000 clones, around 80% seen once. Of note for this clone: Its antigen is not identified.

The germline V gene encodes CDR1 LNHDA and CDR2 SQIVND (reference sequence). The CDR3 is 15 amino acids. V lost 3 bases to trimming and J lost 0 bases; unmatched junction nucleotides: 5. Study findings and constraints: A few of the chains that were CMV-associated were confirmed in vitro to be specific for CMV antigens. Beyond CMV serostatus, there was no information to go on about immune exposure.

The sequencing input was PBMCs. The chain links TRBV19 to TRBJ2-7; 7 nucleotides align to TRBD1. The clonotype was recovered from a woman aged 40 to 49 in good health and CMV-seronegative. CDR3 in DNA: TGTGCCAGTAGTATCCGGACAGGCGACTCCTACGAGCAGTACTTC. It specifies CASSIRTGDSYEQYF. The whole variable domain, filled in from reference TRBV19 and TRBJ2-7, reads DGGITQSPKYLFRKEGQNVTLSCEQNLNHDAMYWYRQDPGQGLRLIYYSQIVNDFQKGDIAEGYSVSREKKESFPLTVTSAQKNPTAFYLCASSIRTGDSYEQYFGPGTRLTVT.